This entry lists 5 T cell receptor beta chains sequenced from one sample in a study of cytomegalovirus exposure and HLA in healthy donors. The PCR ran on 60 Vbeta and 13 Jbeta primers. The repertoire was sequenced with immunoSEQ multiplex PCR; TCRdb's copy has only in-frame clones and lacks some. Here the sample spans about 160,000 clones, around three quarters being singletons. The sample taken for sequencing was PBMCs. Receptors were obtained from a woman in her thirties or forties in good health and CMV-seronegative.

The CDR3 DNA follows: TGTGCCAGCAGAGATCGTCCCGGTAATGAAAAACTGTTTTTT. The encoded protein is CASRDRPGNEKLFF. J is TRBJ1-4 and V is TRBV2; D not resolved. There are 14 residues in the CDR3. The germline V gene has CDR1 SNHLY and CDR2 FYNNEI. The germline V and J ends were trimmed by 6 bases and 4 bases, with 12 bases remaining between them.

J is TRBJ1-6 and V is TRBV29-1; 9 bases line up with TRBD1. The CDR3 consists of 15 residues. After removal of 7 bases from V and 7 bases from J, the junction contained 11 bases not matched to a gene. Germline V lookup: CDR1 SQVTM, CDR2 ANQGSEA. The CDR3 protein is CSAQTGGSANSPLHF. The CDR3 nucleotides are TGCAGCGCCCAAACAGGGGGCTCGGCAAATTCACCCCTCCACTTT.

This CDR3 reads CASSVRDRGIQNEKLFF. The CDR3 region has the DNA TGTGCCAGCAGCGTCCGGGACAGGGGAATACAGAATGAAAAACTGTTTTTT. The chain links TRBV5-8 to TRBJ1-4, with 10 bases that match TRBD1. Losses at the gene ends were 4 bases for V and 5 bases for J; bases not matched to a gene: 11. This CDR3 contains 17 residues. The V gene's germline CDR1 is SGHTS and CDR2 YDEGEE. The full variable domain, rest sourced from reference TRBV5-8 and TRBJ1-4, is EAGVTQSPTHLIKTRGQQATLRCSPISGHTSVYWYQQALGLGLQFLLWYDEGEERNRGNFPPRFSGRQFPNYSSELNVNALELEDSALYLCASSVRDRGIQNEKLFFGSGTQLSVL.

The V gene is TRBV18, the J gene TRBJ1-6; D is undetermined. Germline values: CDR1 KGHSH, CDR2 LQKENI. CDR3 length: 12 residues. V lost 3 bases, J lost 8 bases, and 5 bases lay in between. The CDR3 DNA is TGTGCCAGCTCACCCGGAGATTCACCCCTCCACTTT. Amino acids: CASSPGDSPLHF.

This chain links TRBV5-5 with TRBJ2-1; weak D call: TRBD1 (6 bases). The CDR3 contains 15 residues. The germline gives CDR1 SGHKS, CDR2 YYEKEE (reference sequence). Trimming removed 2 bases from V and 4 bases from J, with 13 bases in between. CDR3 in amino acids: CASSFYRVGYNEQFF. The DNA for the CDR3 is TGTGCCAGCAGCTTTTACAGGGTGGGTTACAATGAGCAGTTCTTC.